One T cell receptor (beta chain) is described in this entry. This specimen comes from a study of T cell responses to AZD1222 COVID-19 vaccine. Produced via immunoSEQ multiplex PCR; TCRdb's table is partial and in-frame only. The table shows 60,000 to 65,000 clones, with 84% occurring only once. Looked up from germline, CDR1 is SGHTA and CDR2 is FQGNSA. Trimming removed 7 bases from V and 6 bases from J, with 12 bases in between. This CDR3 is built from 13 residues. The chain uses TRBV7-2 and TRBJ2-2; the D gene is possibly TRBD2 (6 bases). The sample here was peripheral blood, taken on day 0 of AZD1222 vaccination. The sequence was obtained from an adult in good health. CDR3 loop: CASTGGAAGELFF. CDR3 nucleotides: TGTGCCAGCACCGGCGGGGCGGCCGGGGAGCTGTTTTTT.